This passage covers 27 T cell receptor beta chains from one sample sequenced in a study of T cells in Graves' hyperthyroidism and ophthalmopathy. Researchers took RNA transcripts and amplified the TCR beta CDR3 regions from them. TCR CDR3 underwent first-round RT-PCR with the HTBI primer set. Each CDR3 protein gets one entry after TCRdb re-called the multiplex PCR reads with MiXCR. The sample lists about 840,000 distinct CDR3 sequences, roughly 40% seen once, with approximately 8.7% in the top ten. The sample taken for sequencing was blood. All receptors derive from a man younger than 35 with Graves' hyperthyroidism.

This chain joins TRBV29-1 and TRBJ2-7; either TRBD1 or TRBD2 may supply D (5 bases each). Germline CDR1 and CDR2: SQVTM and ANQGSEA. The ends were cut back, 6 bases at V and 5 bases at J, with 5 bases in the middle. This CDR3 spans 9 amino acids. The DNA for the CDR3 is TGCAGCGTGGGGGACGAGCAGTACTTC. This translates into CSVGDEQYF.

The chain employs TRBV7-8 and TRBJ2-7, with D perhaps TRBD1 or TRBD2 (5 bases each). The CDR3 contains 15 residues. V lost 5 bases, J lost 0 bases, and 14 bases lay in between. Germline values: CDR1 SGHVS, CDR2 FQNEAQ. CDR3 DNA sequence: TGTGCCAGCAGCGAATCCGGGACGGCCTCCTACGAGCAGTACTTC. This encodes CASSESGTASYEQYF.

The chain recombines TRBV19 with TRBJ1-2; 7 nucleotides line up with TRBD1. With 7 bases clipped from V and 8 bases from J, the junction kept 13 bases outside the gene matches. This CDR3 comprises 14 residues. CDR1 and CDR2 (germline): LNHDA, SQIVND (reference sequence). The CDR3 coding sequence is TGTGCCAGTAAGAAGCTCCTACAGGGGAGAGGCTACACCTTC. Residues: CASKKLLQGRGYTF.

As concerns this clonotype: This may be a read error, as it is one base from a much larger clone. The chain uses TRBV19 and TRBJ1-2, with D perhaps matching TRBD1 (5 bases). Germline V gene sequence: CDR1 LNHDA, CDR2 SQIVND (reference sequence). This CDR3 has 14 residues. The ends were cut back, 4 bases at V and 6 bases at J, with 15 bases in the middle. DNA for the CDR3: TGTGCCAGTAGTAGCAGGGCAGGCCGGGATGGCTACACCTTC. Translating it yields CASSSRAGRDGYTF.

Concerning this clonotype itself: The junction departs from germline at one end; a sequencing error may be responsible. This sequence joins TRBV4-1 and TRBJ1-2, with a possible D match to TRBD1 (6 bases). Germline CDR1 MGHRA, CDR2 YSYEKL. The CDR3 spans 16 residues. CDR3 in amino acids: CASSQIAGTLNYGYTF. For the CDR3, the DNA is TGTGCCAGCAGCCAAATCGCCGGGACATTAAACTATGGCTACACCTTC.

The V gene is TRBV9, the J gene TRBJ1-1; TRBD1 aligns across 10 bases. The CDR3 totals 16 residues. Germline loops: CDR1 SGDLS, CDR2 YYNGEE. V lost 5 bases and J lost 8; bases outside the gene matches: 15. This CDR3 is CASRRGGTGESAEAFF. CDR3 DNA: TGTGCCAGCAGGAGGGGGGGGACAGGGGAATCCGCAGAAGCTTTCTTT.

The V gene is TRBV2, the J gene TRBJ1-3; D not resolved. CDR3 size: 15 residues. Per the germline V gene, CDR1 is SNHLY and CDR2 is FYNNEI. The V and J ends lost 4 bases and 3 bases respectively, with 13 bases between them. DNA of the CDR3: TGTGCCAGCAGTGTGGAGGGATTTGGTGGAAACACCATATATTTT. Protein product: CASSVEGFGGNTIYF.

This clonotype has a count of ten or more. V and J are TRBV5-1 and TRBJ2-2, with 8 positions matching TRBD1. This CDR3 region has 15 residues. After removal of 5 bases from V and 0 bases from J, the junction contained 3 bases not matched to a gene. Germline CDR1 is SGHRS and CDR2 is YFSETQ. The CDR3 sequence: CASRRDRTNTGELFF. The CDR3 bases are TGCGCCAGCAGGAGGGACAGGACGAACACCGGGGAGCTGTTTTTT.

This clonotype has just a few counts. The V gene is TRBV20-1, the J gene TRBJ2-7, with D unresolved. CDR1 is DFQATT, CDR2 SNEGSKA, per germline (reference sequence). Trimming pared 3 bases from V and 0 bases from J, leaving 3 bases between. The CDR3 contains 11 residues. The CDR3 DNA follows: TGCAGTGCTAGCCCCTCCTACGAGCAGTACTTC. It specifies CSASPSYEQYF.

At least ten counts were recorded for this clonotype. The CDR3 coding sequence is TGTGCCAGCAGGAGCGGGTTGGGAACTGAAGCTTTCTTT. Amino acid sequence: CASRSGLGTEAFF. V gene TRBV7-9 combines with J gene TRBJ1-1; D gene ambiguous. Germline V gives CDR1 SEHNR, CDR2 FQNEAQ (reference sequence). This CDR3 spans 13 amino acids. Trimming took off 6 bases at V and 5 bases at J, with 13 bases between the two ends.

This clonotype was recorded a few times. This chain joins TRBV7-2 and TRBJ1-1; TRBD1 aligns across 8 bases. CDR1 is SGHTA, CDR2 FQGNSA, per germline. CDR3 length: 14 residues. With V trimmed by 3 bases and J by 4 bases, 4 bases remained unmatched. The CDR3 here is CASSLDREITEAFF. CDR3 DNA: TGTGCCAGCAGCTTGGACAGGGAGATCACTGAAGCTTTCTTT.

This clonotype was recorded many times. The chain employs TRBV15 and TRBJ2-7; D may be TRBD2 (6 bases). The V end was cut by 1 base, the J end by 5 bases, with 6 bases between. The CDR3 spans 12 residues. Germline V gene data show CDR1 as LNHNV and CDR2 as YYDKDF (reference sequence). The chain's CDR3 is CATSRGEDEQYF. CDR3 coding DNA: TGTGCCACCAGCAGAGGGGAGGACGAGCAGTACTTC.

This clonotype was seen at least ten times. The J gene is TRBJ2-7, the V gene TRBV11-3; possible D gene TRBD1, 6 bases. Germline values: CDR1 SGHNT, CDR2 YENEEA. The germline V and J ends were trimmed by 2 bases and 2 bases, with 7 bases remaining between them. CDR3 size: 13 residues. CDR3 coding DNA: TGTGCCAGCAGCTTAAGGGACACCTACGAGCAGTACTTC. Translating it yields CASSLRDTYEQYF.

The J gene is TRBJ2-5, the V gene TRBV13; 9 bases match TRBD1. This CDR3 is 14 amino acids long. Per germline, CDR1 PRHDT and CDR2 FYEKMQ (reference sequence). Losses at the gene ends were 5 bases for V and 1 base for J; bases not matched to a gene: 2. The CDR3 DNA follows: TGTGCCAGCAGCGGACAGGGGAGCCAAGAGACCCAGTACTTC. Protein product: CASSGQGSQETQYF.

This clonotype was seen many times. The chain joins TRBV15 to TRBJ1-2; D is undetermined. The CDR3 is 12 amino acids. The germline V gene encodes CDR1 LNHNV and CDR2 YYDKDF (reference sequence). The V and J ends lost 8 bases and 3 bases respectively, with 10 bases between them. The CDR3 here is CATYGGDYGYTF. The CDR3, as DNA: TGTGCCACCTATGGAGGAGACTATGGCTACACCTTC.

This clonotype was found many times. The J gene is TRBJ2-6, the V gene TRBV10-3; 7 nucleotides agree with TRBD1. The germline V gene encodes CDR1 ENHRY and CDR2 SYGVKD. The J segment lost 2 bases and the V segment lost 6 bases, leaving 4 bases of the junction unmatched. This CDR3 spans 15 amino acids. CDR3 region: CAISHGQAGANVLTF. The CDR3 nucleotides are TGTGCCATCAGCCACGGACAGGCTGGGGCCAACGTCCTGACTTTC.

This clonotype has only a few counts. The gene calls are TRBV25-1 and TRBJ1-6; 12 bases are a match to TRBD1. The CDR3 is made up of 15 amino acids. Trimming removed 6 bases from V and 7 bases from J; junction bases left unmatched: 4. CDR1 and CDR2 (germline): MGHDK, SYGVNS. CDR3 DNA: TGTGCCAGCAGGAGGGACAGGGGGCCAAATTCACCCCTCCACTTT. Amino acid sequence: CASRRDRGPNSPLHF.

This rearrangement joins TRBV7-2 to TRBJ1-1; tentative D call: TRBD1 (5 bases). CDR3 length: 16 amino acids. CDR1 and CDR2 (germline): SGHTA, FQGNSA. Deletions cut 6 bases from V and 4 bases from J, with 21 bases between. The CDR3 reads CASSQLRDHRTTEAFF. The DNA for the CDR3 is TGTGCCAGCAGTCAACTGAGGGACCATCGTACCACTGAAGCTTTCTTT.

This clonotype showed up many times. The chain combines TRBV10-3 with TRBJ1-5; D unclear. The CDR3 contains 12 residues. Looked up from germline, CDR1 is ENHRY and CDR2 is SYGVKD. The V gene lost 4 bases and the J gene lost 9 bases, with 10 bases spanning the gap. The CDR3 DNA is TGTGCCATCAGTGGGGTAGAGGGGCCCCAGCATTTT. Residues: CAISGVEGPQHF.

This clonotype was seen more than once but under ten times. This chain connects TRBV9 to TRBJ1-4; D possibly corresponds to TRBD1 (6 bases). Looked up from germline, CDR1 is SGDLS and CDR2 is YYNGEE. This CDR3 comprises 14 residues. With 7 bases removed from V and 3 bases from J, the gap between germline ends came to 13 bases. The CDR3 nucleotides are TGTGCCAGCGGACCCGGGACACCTAATGAAAAACTGTTTTTT. It encodes CASGPGTPNEKLFF.

This clonotype was seen a handful of times. This chain joins TRBV4-2 and TRBJ1-4; D is uncertain. The CDR3 has 14 residues. Trimming cost V 5 bases and J 8 bases, with 15 bases left between them. CDR1 LGHNA and CDR2 YNFKEQ come from the germline V gene. The CDR3 region has the DNA TGTGCCAGCAGCGGGCCGGGTTCAAGGGAAAAACTGTTTTTT. Translation gives CASSGPGSREKLFF.

The sample holds many counts of this clonotype. The V gene is TRBV29-1, the J gene TRBJ2-7, with D uncertain. Between the trimmed V and J ends, which lost 6 bases and 2 bases, there was a span of 14 bases. Germline V CDR1 and CDR2: SQVTM, ANQGSEA. This CDR3 spans 13 amino acids. DNA of the CDR3: TGCAGCGTACGAGGCGTAAAGGCCTACGAGCAGTACTTC. This translates into CSVRGVKAYEQYF.

V and J are TRBV20-1 and TRBJ2-7; TRBD1 agrees at 10 bases. The J segment lost 7 bases and the V segment lost 6 bases, leaving 12 bases of the junction unmatched. This CDR3 region has 14 residues. Germline V CDR1 and CDR2: DFQATT, SNEGSKA (reference sequence). For the CDR3, the DNA is TGCAGTGCCGACCACCGGGACAGGGGTCTGGAGCAGTACTTC. Translation gives CSADHRDRGLEQYF.

This CDR3 is CASSLDPGGPDEQYF. Written as DNA, the CDR3 is TGTGCCAGCAGCTTAGATCCGGGAGGGCCGGACGAGCAGTACTTC. The chain employs TRBV11-2 and TRBJ2-7, with TRBD2 identical over 8 bases. The CDR3 is 15 amino acids. Germline V gives CDR1 SGHAT, CDR2 FQNNGV. Germline trimming cut 0 bases from V and 5 bases from J; bases unmatched to any gene: 6.

This clonotype was observed at least ten times. The chain is built from TRBV2 and TRBJ1-4; 9 bases agree with TRBD1. The length of the CDR3 is 12 residues. With 8 bases clipped from V and 8 bases from J, the junction kept 3 bases outside the gene matches. Germline V gene data show CDR1 as SNHLY and CDR2 as FYNNEI. This chain's CDR3 is CASGTGPEKLFF. Here the CDR3 DNA reads TGTGCCAGCGGGACAGGGCCCGAAAAACTGTTTTTT.

The chain employs TRBV6-6 and TRBJ2-6; TRBD1 matches at 7 bases. Trimming at V came to 6 bases and at J to 2 bases, leaving 7 bases not matched to a gene. The CDR3 contains 16 residues. Germline V gene sequence: CDR1 MNHNY, CDR2 SVGAGI (reference sequence). This chain's CDR3 is CASSWDSPTGANVLTF. The CDR3, as DNA: TGTGCCAGCAGCTGGGACAGTCCGACTGGGGCCAACGTCCTGACTTTC.

The V gene is TRBV5-4, the J gene TRBJ2-5, with a possible D match to TRBD2 (7 bases). The ends were cut back, 7 bases at V and 2 bases at J, with 12 bases in the middle. Germline lookup yields CDR1 SGHNT and CDR2 YYREEE (reference sequence). The CDR3 extends over 13 amino acids. CDR3 in amino acids: CASGRDIQETQYF. In DNA form, the CDR3 reads TGTGCCAGCGGGAGGGACATACAAGAGACCCAGTACTTC.